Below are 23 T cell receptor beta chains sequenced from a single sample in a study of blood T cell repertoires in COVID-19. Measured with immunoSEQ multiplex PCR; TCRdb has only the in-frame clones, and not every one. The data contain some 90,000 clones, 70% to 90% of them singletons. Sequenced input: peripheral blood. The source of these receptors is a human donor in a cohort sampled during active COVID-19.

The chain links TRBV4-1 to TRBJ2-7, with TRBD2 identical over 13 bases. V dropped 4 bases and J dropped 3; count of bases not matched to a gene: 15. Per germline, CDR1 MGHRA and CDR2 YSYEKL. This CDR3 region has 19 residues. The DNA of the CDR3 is TGCGCCAGCAGCCGTAAAAGGACTAGCGGGAGTTCGGATGTCTACGAGCAGTACTTC. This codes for CASSRKRTSGSSDVYEQYF.

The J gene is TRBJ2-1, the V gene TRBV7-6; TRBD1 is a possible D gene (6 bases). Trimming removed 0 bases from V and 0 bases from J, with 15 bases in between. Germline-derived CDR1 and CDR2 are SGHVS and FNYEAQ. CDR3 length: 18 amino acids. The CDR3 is CASSLAAKRGSSYNEQFF. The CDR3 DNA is TGTGCCAGCAGCTTAGCGGCAAAGAGGGGGAGCTCCTACAATGAGCAGTTCTTC.

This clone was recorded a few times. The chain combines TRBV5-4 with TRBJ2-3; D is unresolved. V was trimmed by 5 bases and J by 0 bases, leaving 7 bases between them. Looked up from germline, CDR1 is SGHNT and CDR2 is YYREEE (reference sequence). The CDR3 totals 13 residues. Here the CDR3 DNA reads TGTGCCAGCAGTAGGAGTAGCACAGATACGCAGTATTTT. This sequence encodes CASSRSSTDTQYF.

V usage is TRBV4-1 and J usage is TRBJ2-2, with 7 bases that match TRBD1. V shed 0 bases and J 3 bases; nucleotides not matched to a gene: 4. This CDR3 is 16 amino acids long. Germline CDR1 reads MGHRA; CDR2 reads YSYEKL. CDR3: CASSQDPGQDTGELFF. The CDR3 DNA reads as TGCGCCAGCAGCCAAGATCCAGGACAGGACACCGGGGAGCTGTTTTTT.

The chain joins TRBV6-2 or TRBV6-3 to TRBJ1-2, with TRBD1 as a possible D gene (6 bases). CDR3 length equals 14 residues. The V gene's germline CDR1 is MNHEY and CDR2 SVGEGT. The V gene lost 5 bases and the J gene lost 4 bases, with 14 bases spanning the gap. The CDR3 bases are TGTGCCAGCAGTAGAGGGGGAGTCCTCTATGGCTACACCTTC. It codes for CASSRGGVLYGYTF.

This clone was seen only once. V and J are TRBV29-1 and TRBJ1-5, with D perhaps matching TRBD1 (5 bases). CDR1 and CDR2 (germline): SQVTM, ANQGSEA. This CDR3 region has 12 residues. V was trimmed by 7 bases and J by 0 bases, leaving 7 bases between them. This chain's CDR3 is CSAQGSNQPQHF. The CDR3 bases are TGCAGCGCCCAGGGTAGCAATCAGCCCCAGCATTTT.

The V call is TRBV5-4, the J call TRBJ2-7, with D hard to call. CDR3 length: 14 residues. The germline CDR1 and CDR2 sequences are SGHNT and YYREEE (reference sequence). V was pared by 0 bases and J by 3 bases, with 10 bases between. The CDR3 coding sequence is TGTGCCAGCAGCTTGGGAGGTATCCTCTACGAGCAGTACTTC. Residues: CASSLGGILYEQYF.

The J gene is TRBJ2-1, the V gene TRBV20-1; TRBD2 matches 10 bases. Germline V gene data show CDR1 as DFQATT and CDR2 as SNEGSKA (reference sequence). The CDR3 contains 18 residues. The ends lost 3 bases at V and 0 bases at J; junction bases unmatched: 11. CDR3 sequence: CSASSWTSGESSYNEQFF. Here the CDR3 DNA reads TGCAGTGCTAGTTCTTGGACTAGCGGTGAAAGCTCCTACAATGAGCAGTTCTTC.

CDR3 DNA: TGTGCCAGCAGTCGAGTAGTCTGGAGCGGGGCCCCGAACATTCAGTACTTC. Amino acids: CASSRVVWSGAPNIQYF. The genes are TRBV5-6 and TRBJ2-4; 7 bases align to TRBD2. This CDR3 is 17 amino acids long. After removal of 5 bases from V and 7 bases from J, the junction contained 18 bases not matched to a gene. Germline loops: CDR1 SGHDT, CDR2 YYEEEE.

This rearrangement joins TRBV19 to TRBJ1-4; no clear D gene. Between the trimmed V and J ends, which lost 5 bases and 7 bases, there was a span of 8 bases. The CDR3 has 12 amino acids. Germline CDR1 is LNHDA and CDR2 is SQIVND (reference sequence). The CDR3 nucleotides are TGTGCCAGTAGTGTAAGGAGTGAAAAACTGTTTTTT. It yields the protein CASSVRSEKLFF.

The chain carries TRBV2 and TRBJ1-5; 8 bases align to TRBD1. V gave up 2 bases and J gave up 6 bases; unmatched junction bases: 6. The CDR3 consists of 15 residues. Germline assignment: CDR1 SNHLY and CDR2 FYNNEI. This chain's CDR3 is CASSERSGGGQPQHF. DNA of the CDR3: TGTGCCAGCAGTGAAAGATCAGGGGGCGGTCAGCCCCAGCATTTT.

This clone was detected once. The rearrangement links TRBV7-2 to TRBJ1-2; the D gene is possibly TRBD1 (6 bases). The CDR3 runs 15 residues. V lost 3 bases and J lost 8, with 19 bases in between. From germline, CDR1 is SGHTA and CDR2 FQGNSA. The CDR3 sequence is CASSFSRIKRGGYTF. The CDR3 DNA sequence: TGTGCCAGCAGCTTCAGCAGGATAAAGAGGGGGGGCTACACCTTC.

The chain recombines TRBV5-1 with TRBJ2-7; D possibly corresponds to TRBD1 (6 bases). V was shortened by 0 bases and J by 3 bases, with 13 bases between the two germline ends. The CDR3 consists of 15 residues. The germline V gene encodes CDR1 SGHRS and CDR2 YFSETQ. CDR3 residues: CASSLDGGEIYEQYF. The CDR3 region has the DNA TGCGCCAGCAGCTTGGATGGGGGCGAGATCTACGAGCAGTACTTC.

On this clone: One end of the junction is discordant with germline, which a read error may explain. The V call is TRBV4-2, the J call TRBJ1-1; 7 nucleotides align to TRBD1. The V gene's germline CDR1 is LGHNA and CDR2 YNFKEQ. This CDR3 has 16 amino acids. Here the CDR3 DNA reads TGTACCAGCAGCCAAGGCGGAAACAGGGGAGGCACTGAAGCTTTCTTT. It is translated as CTSSQGGNRGGTEAFF.

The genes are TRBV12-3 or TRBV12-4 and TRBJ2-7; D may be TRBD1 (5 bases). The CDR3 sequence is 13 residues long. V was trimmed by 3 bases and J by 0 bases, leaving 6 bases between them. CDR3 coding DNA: TGTGCCAGCAGTTTGGACAACTCCTACGAGCAGTACTTC. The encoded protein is CASSLDNSYEQYF.

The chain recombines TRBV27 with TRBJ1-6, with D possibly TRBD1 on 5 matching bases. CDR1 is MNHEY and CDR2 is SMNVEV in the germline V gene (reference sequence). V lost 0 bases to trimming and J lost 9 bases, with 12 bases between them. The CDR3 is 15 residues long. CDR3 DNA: TGTGCCAGCAGTTTATCGCCAGGGATGGCTTCACCCCTCCACTTT. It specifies CASSLSPGMASPLHF.

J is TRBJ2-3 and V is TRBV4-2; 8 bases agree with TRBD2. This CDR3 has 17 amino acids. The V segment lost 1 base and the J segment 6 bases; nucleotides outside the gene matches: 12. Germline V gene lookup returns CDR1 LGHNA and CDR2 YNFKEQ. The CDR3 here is CASSQAREASGWDTQYF. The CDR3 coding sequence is TGTGCCAGCAGCCAAGCCAGAGAGGCTAGCGGGTGGGATACGCAGTATTTT.

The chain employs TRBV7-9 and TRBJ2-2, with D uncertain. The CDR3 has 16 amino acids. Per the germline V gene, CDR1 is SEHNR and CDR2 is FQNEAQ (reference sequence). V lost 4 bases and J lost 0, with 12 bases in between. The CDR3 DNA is TGTGCCAGCAGCTCACCTAGGCCCCCGAACACCGGGGAGCTGTTTTTT. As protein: CASSSPRPPNTGELFF.

The CDR3 sequence is CASSFTGMGEQYF. The DNA for the CDR3 is TGTGCCAGCAGTTTTACAGGGATGGGCGAGCAGTACTTC. The genes are TRBV11-3 and TRBJ2-7; D possibly corresponds to TRBD1 (6 bases). The CDR3 is made up of 13 amino acids. Per the germline V gene, CDR1 is SGHNT and CDR2 is YENEEA. The germline V and J ends were trimmed by 6 bases and 6 bases, with 15 bases remaining between them.

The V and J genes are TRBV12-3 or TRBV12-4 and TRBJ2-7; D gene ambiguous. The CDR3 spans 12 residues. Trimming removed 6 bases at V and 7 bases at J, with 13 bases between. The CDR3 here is CASSPSSREQYF. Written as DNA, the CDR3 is TGTGCCAGCAGCCCCTCGTCGCGAGAGCAGTACTTC.

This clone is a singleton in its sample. This CDR3 is CASSLRRLGYEQYF. The CDR3 nucleotides read TGTGCCAGCAGTTTGAGGAGACTCGGCTACGAGCAGTACTTC. V is TRBV6-2 or TRBV6-3 and J is TRBJ2-7; D is undetermined. In germline, CDR1 is MNHEY, CDR2 SVGEGT. The ends were cut back, 4 bases at V and 3 bases at J, with 13 bases in the middle. The CDR3 sequence is 14 residues long.

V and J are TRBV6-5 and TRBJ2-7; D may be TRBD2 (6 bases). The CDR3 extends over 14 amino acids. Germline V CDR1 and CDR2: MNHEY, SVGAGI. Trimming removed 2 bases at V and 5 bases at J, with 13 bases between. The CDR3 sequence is CASSYSPGRHEQYF. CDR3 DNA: TGTGCCAGCAGTTACAGTCCGGGGAGGCACGAGCAGTACTTC.

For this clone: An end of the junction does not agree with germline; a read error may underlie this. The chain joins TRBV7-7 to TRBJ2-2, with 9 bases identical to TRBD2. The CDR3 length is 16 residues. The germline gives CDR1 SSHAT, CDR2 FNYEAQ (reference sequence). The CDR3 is CASSSSGGSDTGELFF. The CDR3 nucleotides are TGTGCTAGCAGCTCGAGCGGGGGGAGTGATACCGGGGAGCTGTTTTTT.